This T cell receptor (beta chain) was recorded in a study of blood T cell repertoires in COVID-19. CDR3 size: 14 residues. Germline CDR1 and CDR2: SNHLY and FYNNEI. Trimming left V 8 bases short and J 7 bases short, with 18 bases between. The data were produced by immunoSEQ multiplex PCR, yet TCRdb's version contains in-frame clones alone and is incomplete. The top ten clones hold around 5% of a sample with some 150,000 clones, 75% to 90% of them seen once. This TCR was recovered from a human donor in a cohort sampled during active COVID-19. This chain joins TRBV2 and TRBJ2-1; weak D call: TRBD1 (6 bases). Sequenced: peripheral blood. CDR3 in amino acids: CASLLEQGHNEQFF. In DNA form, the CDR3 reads TGTGCCAGCCTGTTAGAACAGGGTCATAATGAGCAGTTCTTC.